This T cell receptor (beta chain) was sequenced for a study of T cells in Graves' hyperthyroidism and ophthalmopathy. Graves' hyperthyroidism qualified as stable when ophthalmopathy did not progress within 18 months. Amplification yielded TCR beta CDR3 regions, with RNA transcripts as the source. The TCR CDR3 was amplified in a first-round RT-PCR using the HTBI primer set. A single record per CDR3 protein comes from TCRdb applying MiXCR to the multiplex PCR reads. Of 550,000 to 600,000 distinct CDR3 sequences in the sample, approximately 15% were seen once. This clonotype was detected a few times. Trimming took off 3 bases at V and 5 bases at J, with 8 bases between the two ends. CDR3 length equals 13 residues. Per the germline V gene, CDR1 is SNHLY and CDR2 is FYNNEI.

Input material: blood. The sequence was collected from a woman aged 18-29 years with Graves' hyperthyroidism. The rearrangement uses TRBV2 and TRBJ1-5; D unresolved. CDR3 in DNA: TGTGCCAGCAGTGAGACTCCGGATCAGCCCCAGCATTTT. Protein: CASSETPDQPQHF.